These T cell receptor beta chains were read from a single sample in a study of regulatory T cells in long-lasting Graves disease. TCRdb called the multiplex PCR reads again in MiXCR, with one record for every CDR3 protein. The repertoire consists of hundreds of thousands of distinct CDR3 sequences, with 20% to 25% occurring once and the leading ten covering less than 9%. Specimen: peripheral blood mononuclear cells (PBMCs), collected when the disease was refractory, from a patient treated with antithyroid drugs. These receptor sequences come from a female donor with Graves disease. The CDR3 runs from the conserved cysteine through the conserved F or W. D genes are given only for firm matches. The size field is filled for only some rows; it gives once, few, many or a size class.

cdr3_aa cdr3_nt v_call d_call clone_size j_call
CASSLERNTEALF TGCGCCAGCAGCTTGGAGCGGAACACTGAAGCTCTCTTT TRBV5-1 . . TRBJ1-1
CASSFGPSNEKLFF TGTGCCAGCAGTTTTGGACCCAGTAATGAAAAACTGTTTTTT TRBV6-5 . few TRBJ1-4
CASSELGGWGPQHF TGTGCCAGCAGTGAATTGGGGGGGTGGGGGCCCCAGCATTTT TRBV2 . . TRBJ1-5
CATSDAPGLAFYNEQFF TGTGCCACCAGTGATGCCCCGGGACTAGCGTTCTACAATGAGCAGTTCTTC TRBV24-1 TRBD2 . TRBJ2-1
CASSSPVSYEQYF TGTGCCAGCAGCTCACCGGTCTCCTACGAGCAGTACTTC TRBV11-2 . many TRBJ2-7
CASSLAAGTSGNTIYF TGCGCCAGCAGCTTGGCAGCGGGCACCTCTGGAAACACCATATATTTT TRBV5-1 . . TRBJ1-3
CASSLFPPQGDWETQYF TGTGCCAGCAGTTTATTCCCCCCACAGGGGGATTGGGAGACCCAGTACTTC TRBV27 TRBD1 many TRBJ2-5
CASSFRDRVLYANTGELFF TGTGCCAGCAGCTTCCGGGACAGGGTCCTTTACGCGAACACCGGGGAGCTGTTTTTT TRBV5-5 TRBD1 few TRBJ2-2
CASSLIVGVEAFF TGTGCCAGCAGCTTGATCGTTGGGGTTGAGGCTTTCTTT TRBV11-2 . . TRBJ1-1
CASSLGGDRGSPLHF TGTGCCAGCAGCTTGGGAGGTGACAGGGGCTCACCCCTCCACTTT TRBV7-8 TRBD1 many TRBJ1-6
CASSQDWTIGELFF TGTGCCAGCAGCCAAGATTGGACGATCGGGGAGCTGTTTTTT TRBV4-2 . . TRBJ2-2
CASSQEKGPYEQYF TGCGCCAGCAGCCAAGAAAAGGGTCCCTACGAGCAGTACTTC TRBV4-1 . . TRBJ2-7
CASRTPGTGSKGQYF TGTGCCAGCAGAACCCCCGGGACAGGGAGTAAAGGGCAGTACTTC TRBV11-2 TRBD1 many TRBJ2-7
CSVKDGRDYEQYF TGCAGCGTAAAAGATGGCAGGGACTACGAGCAGTACTTC TRBV29-1 . . TRBJ2-7
CASGTRARGPLGYTF TGTGCCAGCGGGACCCGGGCGCGCGGCCCGCTGGGCTACACCTTC TRBV2 . once TRBJ1-2
CAYIQGASEKLFF TGTGCCTATATCCAGGGGGCTTCTGAAAAACTGTTTTTT TRBV30 TRBD1 few TRBJ1-4
CATAPGGRYQETQYF TGTGCCACGGCTCCTGGAGGGCGGTACCAAGAGACCCAGTACTTC TRBV15 . many TRBJ2-5
CASSEVRYEQYF TGTGCCAGCAGTGAAGTGAGATACGAGCAGTACTTC TRBV6-2/TRBV6-3 . . TRBJ2-7
CATSRDRIVSANEKLFF TGTGCCACCAGCAGAGATCGAATAGTATCGGCTAATGAAAAACTGTTTTTT TRBV15 . . TRBJ1-4
CAWSQRRLPNTEAFF TGTGCCTGGAGTCAGAGAAGGTTACCCAACACTGAAGCTTTCTTT TRBV30 . few TRBJ1-1
CASSSQGARGETQYF TGTGCCAGCAGCTCACAGGGGGCTCGAGGAGAGACCCAGTACTTC TRBV11-1 TRBD1 many TRBJ2-5
CASSPGDRGEEQYF TGTGCCAGCTCACCGGGGGACAGGGGGGAAGAGCAGTACTTC TRBV25-1 TRBD1 . TRBJ2-7
CASEKGNEEKLFF TGTGCCAGTGAGAAGGGGAATGAAGAAAAACTGTTTTTT TRBV11-2 . many TRBJ1-4
CASSVGTGSYGYTF TGTGCCAGCAGTGTCGGGACAGGATCCTATGGCTACACCTTC TRBV2 TRBD1 many TRBJ1-2
CASSVFDGGEKLFF TGTGCCAGCAGTGTTTTCGACGGGGGAGAAAAACTGTTTTTT TRBV9 . . TRBJ1-4
CASSQDPILDRFGTQYF TGCGCCAGCAGCCAAGATCCGATTCTGGATCGGTTCGGGACCCAGTACTTC TRBV4-1 . few TRBJ2-5
CASSLLASGSRETQYF TGCGCCAGCAGCTTGCTTGCTAGCGGGAGCCGGGAGACCCAGTACTTC TRBV5-1 TRBD2 . TRBJ2-5
CASSSAGTGHNEQFF TGTGCCAGCAGCTCAGCCGGGACAGGACACAATGAGCAGTTCTTC TRBV28 TRBD1 . TRBJ2-1